Listed below are T cell receptor beta chains from one sample, sequenced in a study of blood T cell repertoires in COVID-19. Produced via immunoSEQ multiplex PCR; TCRdb's table is partial and in-frame only. The sample has 30,000 to 40,000 clones, roughly 85% seen once. Sequencing input: peripheral blood. All receptors come from a human donor in a cohort sampled during active COVID-19. CDR3s include the opening cysteine and the closing phenylalanine or tryptophan. The D gene is left open where the match is weak. Clone size is given for some rows only: seen once, a few or many times, or a class if the clone is expanded.

abundance	v_gene	j_gene	d_gene	len	CDR3nt	CDR3aa
-	TRBV11-3	TRBJ2-2	-	14	TGTGCCAGCAGCTTAGCCTCTAGGCCCGGGGAGCTGTTTTTT	CASSLASRPGELFF
-	TRBV4-3	TRBJ1-2	TRBD1	16	TGCGCCAGCAGCCAAGATGGTGGGGGACAGGCCTATGGCTACACCTTC	CASSQDGGGQAYGYTF
-	TRBV7-9	TRBJ1-2	TRBD1	15	TGTGCCAGCAGTCACCGTAGTGTGACAGGGAGTGGCTACACCTTC	CASSHRSVTGSGYTF
-	TRBV29-1	TRBJ2-1	TRBD2	15	TGCAGCGCCTTAGGGACTAGCGGGAGCTACAATGAGCAGTTCTTC	CSALGTSGSYNEQFF
-	TRBV18	TRBJ2-1	TRBD1	15	TGTGCCAGCTCACCAGGGACAGGGGGTTTAAATGAGCAGTTCTTC	CASSPGTGGLNEQFF
-	TRBV7-6	TRBJ1-3	TRBD1	17	TGTGCCAGCAGCTTAGGACGGAGAGGGACAGAAAGAAACACCATATATTTT	CASSLGRRGTERNTIYF
-	TRBV5-4	TRBJ2-7	TRBD1	13	TGTGCCAGCAGCTCGGGGACAGACTACGAGCAGTACTTC	CASSSGTDYEQYF
once	TRBV4-3	TRBJ2-1	TRBD2	15	TGCGCCAGCAGCCCAACTAGCGGGTCCTACAATGAGCAGTTCTTC	CASSPTSGSYNEQFF
-	TRBV18	TRBJ2-3	TRBD2	15	TGTGCCAGCTCACCACTCTACAGCGGGAAAGATACGCAGTATTTT	CASSPLYSGKDTQYF
once	TRBV7-3	TRBJ2-1	-	16	TGTGCCAGCAGCTCCATAGCGGTCCCTGGTTGGAATGAGCAGTTCTTC	CASSSIAVPGWNEQFF
-	TRBV30	TRBJ2-7	TRBD2	14	TGTGCCTGGAGTGCGGGACTAGCGGGAGAGGAGCAGTACTTC	CAWSAGLAGEEQYF
-	TRBV19	TRBJ1-5	TRBD1	15	TGTGCCAGTAGTATACTAGGGACAGGGCGTCAGCCCCAGCATTTT	CASSILGTGRQPQHF
-	TRBV3-1/TRBV3-2	TRBJ2-3	TRBD2	15	TGTGCCAGCAGCCAGGGACTAGCGGCCACAGATACGCAGTATTTT	CASSQGLAATDTQYF
-	TRBV5-4	TRBJ2-3	-	14	TGTGCCAGCAGCTATGTAGGGGGGGTCGATACGCAGTATTTT	CASSYVGGVDTQYF
-	TRBV7-2	TRBJ1-3	-	14	TGTGCCAGCAGCTTAGAACATCTTGGAAACACCATATATTTT	CASSLEHLGNTIYF
-	TRBV19	TRBJ2-1	-	14	TGTGCCAGTAGTAGGCGGGACGGGTACAATGAGCAGTTCTTC	CASSRRDGYNEQFF
-	TRBV5-4	TRBJ2-1	-	13	TGTGCCAGCAGCTTTGGAGCTCTCGATGAGCAGTTCTTC	CASSFGALDEQFF
-	TRBV19	TRBJ1-2	TRBD1	16	TGTGCCAGTAGTAAAGCCTATACAGGGGTTAACTATGGCTACACCTTC	CASSKAYTGVNYGYTF
once	TRBV5-1	TRBJ1-1	TRBD1	14	TGCGCCAGCAGCATACAGGGGGCGGGCACTGAAGCTTTCTTT	CASSIQGAGTEAFF
-	TRBV5-1	TRBJ2-3	TRBD1	15	TGCGCCAGCAGCTTACAGGGGGCGCGGGGAGATACGCAGTATTTT	CASSLQGARGDTQYF
-	TRBV4-3	TRBJ2-1	TRBD2	17	TGCGCCAGCAGCCAGACCCCTCTAGCGGGAGTGGGGAATGAGCAGTTCTTC	CASSQTPLAGVGNEQFF
few	TRBV18	TRBJ1-1	TRBD1	18	TGTGCCAGCTCACCACTGAGTCCGGGACAGGGGGCAGGGACTGAAGCTTTCTTT	CASSPLSPGQGAGTEAFF
-	TRBV6-6	TRBJ2-6	-	15	TGTGCCAGCAGTTACACAAGAGGTCAGGCCAACGTCCTGACTTTC	CASSYTRGQANVLTF
few	TRBV5-1	TRBJ2-6	-	17	TGCGCCAGCAGCTTGGGACAGCCAGGCTCTGGGGCCAACGTCCTGACTTTC	CASSLGQPGSGANVLTF
-	TRBV7-9	TRBJ1-3	TRBD1	17	TGTGCCAGCAGCCCCCGGACAGGGGGCGACTTTGGAAACACCATATATTTT	CASSPRTGGDFGNTIYF
-	TRBV19	TRBJ2-2	-	16	TGTGCCAGTAGTTCGCCGGGACACCAGCCCGGCGGGGAGCTGTTTTTT	CASSSPGHQPGGELFF
-	TRBV29-1	TRBJ1-2	-	12	TGCAGCGTTGGTGTAGGAGACTATGGCTACACCTTC	CSVGVGDYGYTF
-	TRBV5-1	TRBJ2-5	-	14	TGCGCCAGCAGCTTGGGTGGGGGCGGAGAGACCCAGTACTTC	CASSLGGGGETQYF
-	TRBV2	TRBJ2-1	TRBD1	15	TGTGCCAGCAGGGTGGACAGGGGAACCTACAATGAGCAGTTCTTC	CASRVDRGTYNEQFF
-	TRBV12-3/TRBV12-4	TRBJ1-4	-	13	TGTGCCAGCAGTTCCATTTCTAATGAAAAACTGTTTTTT	CASSSISNEKLFF
once	TRBV5-1	TRBJ1-3	-	14	TGCGCCAGCAGCCTCGACAGGTCTGGAAACACCATATATTTT	CASSLDRSGNTIYF
few	TRBV2	TRBJ2-1	-	15	TGTGCCAGCAGTGAAGCGGGAGTGGCCTACAATGAGCAGTTCTTC	CASSEAGVAYNEQFF
-	TRBV7-2	TRBJ2-7	-	16	TGTGCCAGCAGCTTAATGCGTCCGAAGTCCGCCTACGAGCAGTACTTC	CASSLMRPKSAYEQYF
-	TRBV19	TRBJ1-1	TRBD1	13	TGTGCCAGTAGTACACAGGGGATTTATGAAGCTTTCTTT	CASSTQGIYEAFF
-	TRBV5-1	TRBJ1-6	TRBD1	14	TGCGCCAGCAGCGCGGACAGGGCCGATTCACCCCTCCACTTT	CASSADRADSPLHF
-	TRBV5-1	TRBJ2-7	TRBD2	16	TGCGCCAGCAGCTTGGTGGCTAGCGGGAGCTCCTACGAGCAGTACTTC	CASSLVASGSSYEQYF
-	TRBV7-2	TRBJ2-7	-	15	TGTGCCAGCAGCTTAGCGGACAGTTCGACCTACGAGCAGTACTTC	CASSLADSSTYEQYF
-	TRBV18	TRBJ1-3	-	16	TGTGCCAGCTCACCACCGACTTTGACCTCTGGAAACACCATATATTTT	CASSPPTLTSGNTIYF
once	TRBV7-8	TRBJ2-7	-	15	TGTGCCAGCAGCATAACCGCGGCTAGGGACTCCGGGCAGTACTTC	CASSITAARDSGQYF
-	TRBV6-2/TRBV6-3	TRBJ2-1	TRBD2	15	TGTGCCAGCAGTTATGAGACTAGCGGGGCGAATGAGCAGTTCTTC	CASSYETSGANEQFF
once	TRBV5-1	TRBJ2-7	-	15	TGCGCCAGCAGCTTGGCCCGTGGGGCATCCTACGAGCAGTACTTC	CASSLARGASYEQYF
-	TRBV30	TRBJ2-6	-	19	TGTGCCTGGTCTGAGGGTCAGCGATACTTTTACTCTGGGGCCAACGTCCTGACTTTC	CAWSEGQRYFYSGANVLTF
once	TRBV11-3	TRBJ1-3	TRBD1	17	TGTGCCAGCAGCTCTCCAGACAGGGCATACTCTGGAAACACCATATATTTT	CASSSPDRAYSGNTIYF
-	TRBV5-1	TRBJ2-7	TRBD2	12	TGCGCCAGCAAAGCGGGAGAGGACGAGCAGTACTTC	CASKAGEDEQYF
-	TRBV28	TRBJ2-7	-	12	TGTGCCAGCAGTTTGAAGCGGTTCGAGCAGTACTTC	CASSLKRFEQYF
-	TRBV5-4	TRBJ2-1	-	16	TGTGCCAGCAGCCGGGGGACAGTCAACAACTACAATGAGCAGTTCTTC	CASSRGTVNNYNEQFF
-	TRBV30	TRBJ1-6	-	15	TGTGCCTGGAGTGGTGGTGGGGGGGACAATTCACCCCTCCACTTT	CAWSGGGGDNSPLHF
-	TRBV28	TRBJ2-3	TRBD2	13	TGTGCCAGCACTTTGACTAGCTCAGATACGCAGTATTTT	CASTLTSSDTQYF
-	TRBV3-1/TRBV3-2	TRBJ2-1	-	15	TGTGCCAGCAGCCAAGATTTGCTTAGCTACAATGAGCAGTTCTTC	CASSQDLLSYNEQFF
-	TRBV5-1	TRBJ1-2	-	14	TGCGCCAGCAGCTTGTCCGACAATTCGTATGGCTACACCTTC	CASSLSDNSYGYTF
once	TRBV6-2/TRBV6-3	TRBJ2-2	TRBD2	14	TGTGCCAGCAGCCTCCCTGGGGGGGGAAGGGAGCTGTTTTTT	CASSLPGGGRELFF
-	TRBV19	TRBJ2-5	TRBD2	16	TGTGCCAGTAGTATTAAACTAGCGGCAAGAAGAGAGACCCAGTACTTC	CASSIKLAARRETQYF